The rows below give T cell receptor beta chains drawn from one sample of a study of cytomegalovirus exposure and HLA in healthy donors. Using immunoSEQ multiplex PCR, the repertoire was profiled, and TCRdb retains in-frame clones only, with some absent. This listing includes some 150,000 clones. Sequenced: PBMCs. These receptors originate from a young woman in good health and CMV-seropositive. Each CDR3 is given with its conserved first and last residue. Each record gives: V gene, J gene, D gene, CDR3 DNA, CDR3 protein. The D gene is left open where the match is weak.

TRBV11-3	TRBJ2-3	TRBD2	TGTGCCAGCAGCCCCGGGAGACTAGCGTTGGCAGATACGCAGTATTTT	CASSPGRLALADTQYF
TRBV5-4	TRBJ2-3	TRBD2	TGTGCCAGCAGAGCCGGGACTAGCGGGGGGGCCGCAGATACGCAGTATTTT	CASRAGTSGGAADTQYF
TRBV9	TRBJ2-1	TRBD2	TGTGCCAGAGGCCCCTTCAGGACTAGAGGCGGGTGCGATGAGCAGTTCTTC	CARGPFRTRGGCDEQFF
TRBV18	TRBJ2-1	NA	TGTGCCAGCTCACCACCGCACGCCAACGGCAATGAGCAGTTCTTC	CASSPPHANGNEQFF
TRBV6-6	TRBJ2-7	NA	TGTGCCAGCAGTTACTCGGTGCACAGGGACCGAGGCGAGCAGTACTTC	CASSYSVHRDRGEQYF
TRBV18	TRBJ2-1	NA	TGTGCCAGCTCACCGACTAGGGACAATGAGCAGTTCTTC	CASSPTRDNEQFF
TRBV10-3	TRBJ2-7	TRBD2	TGTGCCATCAGTGAGTCCCGGACTAGCGACTACGAGCAGTACTTC	CAISESRTSDYEQYF
TRBV30	TRBJ1-5	TRBD1	TGTGCCTGGGGGCTTGGCGGACAGGTGAATCAGCCCCAGCATTTT	CAWGLGGQVNQPQHF
TRBV19	TRBJ1-2	TRBD1	TGTGCCAGTACCCAGGGGTCGGGACAGGGAAGTGGTGGCTACACCTTC	CASTQGSGQGSGGYTF
TRBV5-6	TRBJ2-3	TRBD2	TGTGCCAGCAGCTTGGTTAGCGGGAGCACAGATACGCAGTATTTT	CASSLVSGSTDTQYF
TRBV6-1	TRBJ2-7	TRBD1	TGTGCCAGCAGAAGGACAGGGGCCTACGAGCAGTACTTC	CASRRTGAYEQYF
TRBV5-6	TRBJ2-2	NA	TGTGCCAGCAGCTATGAAAAACGAGGGGGTACCGGGGAGCTGTTTTTT	CASSYEKRGGTGELFF
TRBV28	TRBJ2-1	NA	TGTGCCAGCAGTACTTACAATGAGCAGTTCTTC	CASSTYNEQFF
TRBV7-9	TRBJ1-1	NA	TGTGCCAGCAGCTTCCAGGGAGGTGACACTGAAGCTTTCTTT	CASSFQGGDTEAFF
TRBV18	TRBJ2-1	TRBD2	TGTGCCAGCTCACCTATCACTAGCGGGGGATCCTACAATGAGCAGTTCTTC	CASSPITSGGSYNEQFF
TRBV6-5	TRBJ2-2	NA	TGTGCCAGCAGACAGGCCGACACCGGGGAGCTGTTTTTT	CASRQADTGELFF
TRBV11-2	TRBJ2-1	TRBD2	TGTGCCAGCAGCTTAGCCGTAGCGGGATCTTACAATGAGCAGTTCTTC	CASSLAVAGSYNEQFF
TRBV30	TRBJ1-1	NA	TGTGCCTGGACACTTATGAACACTGAAGCTTTCTTT	CAWTLMNTEAFF
TRBV7-7	TRBJ2-3	TRBD2	TGTGCTAGCAGCCAAGGACTAGGCACAGATACGCAGTATTTT	CASSQGLGTDTQYF
TRBV29-1	TRBJ2-1	NA	TGCAGCTTTTCCCAGGGCTCCTACAATGAGCAGTTCTTC	CSFSQGSYNEQFF
TRBV12-5	TRBJ1-2	TRBD1	TGTGCTAGTGGTCCACAATACAATTTGGGACAGGCGATCAACTATGGCTACACCTTC	CASGPQYNLGQAINYGYTF
TRBV7-2	TRBJ1-1	NA	TGTGCCAGCGGGGGACAAATGAACACTGAAGCTTTCTTT	CASGGQMNTEAFF
TRBV4-3	TRBJ2-3	NA	TGCGCCAGCAGCCAACGTATCCCGGCAGATACGCAGTATTTT	CASSQRIPADTQYF
TRBV4-3	TRBJ1-2	TRBD1	TGCGCCAGCAGCCAAGGACAGGGGTCGGAGGGCTACACCTTC	CASSQGQGSEGYTF
TRBV28	TRBJ2-7	TRBD1	TGTGCCAGCACCTTACTTGGACAGGGGGGTATCTACGAGCAGTACTTC	CASTLLGQGGIYEQYF
TRBV25-1	TRBJ2-2	NA	TGTGCCAGCAGTGAACATTTCACCGGGGAGCTGTTTTTT	CASSEHFTGELFF
TRBV2	TRBJ2-3	TRBD2	TGTGCCAGCAGACCGGACTTTGGGCTAGCGGGGGGGGCAGATACGCAGTATTTT	CASRPDFGLAGGADTQYF